This TCR beta chain was recorded in a study of cytotoxic CD8 clonotypes in ibrutinib-treated CLL. Overall study: Patients: 11 to 12 relapsed/refractory, approximately 14 treatment-naive, approximately 18 IGHV unmutated. Specimens for response were gathered following a median 12 months of therapy, spanning 6 to 36. The study, taken as a whole, reports: Upon ibrutinib response clonality rose, and upon progression it fell back toward baseline.

Using immunoSEQ multiplex PCR, the repertoire was profiled, and TCRdb retains in-frame clones only, with some absent. The sample contains about 200,000 clones, approximately 70% of which appear only once. Per germline, CDR1 ENHRY and CDR2 SYGVKD. There are 14 residues in the CDR3. The V gene end was trimmed by 7 bases and the J gene end by 4 bases; junction bases not matched to a gene: 8. As for this clone: Its antigen is still unknown.

This specimen was PBMCs, taken after 12 months of ibrutinib treatment. The chain combines TRBV10-3 with TRBJ1-2; 8 nucleotides align to TRBD1. The source is a human donor with chronic lymphocytic leukemia. The CDR3 reads CAINEQGEGYGYTF. For the CDR3, the DNA is TGTGCCATCAATGAACAGGGGGAGGGCTATGGCTACACCTTC.